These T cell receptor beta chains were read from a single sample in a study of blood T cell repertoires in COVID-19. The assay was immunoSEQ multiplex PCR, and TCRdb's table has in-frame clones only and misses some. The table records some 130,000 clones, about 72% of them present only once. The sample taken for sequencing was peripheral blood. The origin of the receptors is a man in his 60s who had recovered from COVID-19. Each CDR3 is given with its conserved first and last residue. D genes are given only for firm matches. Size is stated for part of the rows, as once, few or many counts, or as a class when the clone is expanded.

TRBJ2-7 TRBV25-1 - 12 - TGTGCCAGCAGTGGCAGGACCTACGAGCAGTACTTC CASSGRTYEQYF
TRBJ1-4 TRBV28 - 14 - TGTGCCAGCAGCAAAAGGACTGGAAATGAAAAACTGTTTTTT CASSKRTGNEKLFF
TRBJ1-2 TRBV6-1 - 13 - TGTGCCAGCAGTGAAGGCGTGTACTATGGCTACACCTTC CASSEGVYYGYTF
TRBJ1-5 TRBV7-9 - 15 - TGTGCCAGCAATCCAGGGTTGTTAGGGTATCAGCCCCAGCATTTT CASNPGLLGYQPQHF
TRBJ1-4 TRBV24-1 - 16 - TGTGCCACCAGTGATCCGTCTTCGGGAACTAATGAAAAACTGTTTTTT CATSDPSSGTNEKLFF
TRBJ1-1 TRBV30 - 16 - TGTGCCTGGAGTGTCGCTGGATACAGTCTGAACACTGAAGCTTTCTTT CAWSVAGYSLNTEAFF
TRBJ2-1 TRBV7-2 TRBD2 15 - TGTGCCAGCAGCTTAGGGCGGGGGGTTCACAATGAGCAGTTCTTC CASSLGRGVHNEQFF
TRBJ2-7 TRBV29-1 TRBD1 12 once TGCAGCGGACGCGACAGGGGGCAGGAGCAGTACTTC CSGRDRGQEQYF
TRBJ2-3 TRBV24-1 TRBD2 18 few TGTGCCACCAGTGGGGCGGGAGGATATTTTTCAAGCACAGATACGCAGTATTTT CATSGAGGYFSSTDTQYF
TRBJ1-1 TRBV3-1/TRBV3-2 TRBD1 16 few TGTGCCAGCAGCCAAGATCTGACAGGGGGCGTGACTGAAGCTTTCTTT CASSQDLTGGVTEAFF
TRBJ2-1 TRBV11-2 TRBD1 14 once TGTGCCAGCAGCCCATGGACAGGGGCCAATGAGCAGTTCTTC CASSPWTGANEQFF
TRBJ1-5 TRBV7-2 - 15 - TGTGCCAGCATCCTGACAGCTACTAGCAATCAGCCCCAGCATTTT CASILTATSNQPQHF
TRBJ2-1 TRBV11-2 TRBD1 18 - TGTGCCAGCAGCCCAGGGCAGCAGGGGGTCCATTGGCTTTATGAGCAGTTCTTC CASSPGQQGVHWLYEQFF
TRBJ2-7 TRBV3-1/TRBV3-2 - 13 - TGTGCCAGCAGCCAACTTTGGGGGCGCGAGCAGTACTTC CASSQLWGREQYF
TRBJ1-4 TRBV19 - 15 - TGTGCCAGTAGTCCGCCCCAGGGTGGAATGGAAAAACTGTTTTTT CASSPPQGGMEKLFF
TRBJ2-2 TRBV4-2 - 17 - TGTGCCAGCAGCCAAGATGCAGAAGCGACCAGCACCGGGGAGCTGTTTTTT CASSQDAEATSTGELFF
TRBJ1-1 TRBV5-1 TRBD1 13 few TGCGCCAGCAGCACCGGGACAGGGGGTGAAGCTTTCTTT CASSTGTGGEAFF
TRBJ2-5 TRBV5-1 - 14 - TGCGCCAGCAGCTTGGCCGGGAACCAAGAGACCCAGTACTTC CASSLAGNQETQYF
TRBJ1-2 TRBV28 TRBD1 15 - TGTGCCAGCAGTGCCCAGGACAGGGGGCTCTCTGGCTACACCTTC CASSAQDRGLSGYTF
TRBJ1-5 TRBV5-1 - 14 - TGCGCCAGCAGCCTTGACGGGGACAATCAGCCCCAGCATTTT CASSLDGDNQPQHF
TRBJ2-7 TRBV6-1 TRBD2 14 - TGTGCCAGCAGTGAAAGGGGACTAGAGGACGAGCAGTACTTC CASSERGLEDEQYF
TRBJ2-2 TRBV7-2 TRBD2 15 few TGTGCCAGCAGCGTCAAACTAGCGGGGGCCGGGGAGCTGTTTTTT CASSVKLAGAGELFF
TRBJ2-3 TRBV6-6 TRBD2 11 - TGTGCCAGCAGCAGAGCGGGAACGCAGTATTTT CASSRAGTQYF
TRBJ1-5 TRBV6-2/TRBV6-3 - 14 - TGTGCCAGCAGTTTGTGGGACAAAAATCAGCCCCAGCATTTT CASSLWDKNQPQHF
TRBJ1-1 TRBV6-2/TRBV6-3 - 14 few TGTGCCAGCAGTTACCCGGACAGTGGCACTGAAGCTTTCTTT CASSYPDSGTEAFF
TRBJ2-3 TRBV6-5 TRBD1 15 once TGTGCCAGCAGAACTGGACAGGGGTTGTCAGATACGCAGTATTTT CASRTGQGLSDTQYF
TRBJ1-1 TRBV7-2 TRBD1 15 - TGTGCCAGCAGCTCTAGACAGGGTAGGAACACTGAAGCTTTCTTT CASSSRQGRNTEAFF
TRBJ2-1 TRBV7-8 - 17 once TGTGCCAGCACCACCCCTCCTGGGAGTGGGTCCTACAATGAGCAGTTCTTC CASTTPPGSGSYNEQFF
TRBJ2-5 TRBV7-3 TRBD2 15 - TGTGCCAGCAGCTTGTTGCGGGGGGGCCAAGAGACCCAGTACTTC CASSLLRGGQETQYF
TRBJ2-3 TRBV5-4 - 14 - TGTGCCAGCAGACCGGATTGGGGGGCAGATACGCAGTATTTT CASRPDWGADTQYF
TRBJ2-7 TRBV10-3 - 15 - TGTGCCATCAGTGAGTCCGAACAGGGAACCTACGAGCAGTACTTC CAISESEQGTYEQYF
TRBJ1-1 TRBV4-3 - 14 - TGCGCCAGCAGCCAAGGATTGGGGCGCACTGAAGCTTTCTTT CASSQGLGRTEAFF
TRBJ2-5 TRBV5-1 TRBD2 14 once TGCGCCAGCCAACTAGCGGGAGTAGGGGAGACCCAGTACTTC CASQLAGVGETQYF
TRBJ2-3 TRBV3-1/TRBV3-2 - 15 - TGTGCCAGCAGCCCCCCCGGGTTTTGGGGGGAGACGCAGTATTTT CASSPPGFWGETQYF
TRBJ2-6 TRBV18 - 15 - TGTGCCAGCTCACCGGAGAGCTCTGGGGCCAACGTCCTGACTTTC CASSPESSGANVLTF
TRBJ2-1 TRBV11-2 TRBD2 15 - TGTGCCAGCAGGGGGGGGAGCGGGAGTTTCGATGAGCAGTTCTTC CASRGGSGSFDEQFF
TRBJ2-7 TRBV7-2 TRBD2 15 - TGTGCCAGCAGCTCACGACTAGCGGGAGGGTACGAGCAGTACTTC CASSSRLAGGYEQYF
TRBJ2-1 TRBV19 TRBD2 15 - TGTGCCAGTAGTATAGTGGCGGGGGGGCCCAATGAGCAGTTCTTC CASSIVAGGPNEQFF
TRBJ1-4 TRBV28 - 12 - TGTGCGTTGGGGGGGCTTGGCGAAAAACTGTTTTTT CALGGLGEKLFF
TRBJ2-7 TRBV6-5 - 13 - TGTGCCAGCAGTCCAGACAGACGCTACGAGCAGTACTTC CASSPDRRYEQYF